This TCR beta chain came from a study of cytomegalovirus exposure and HLA in healthy donors. Points from the study as a whole: Rarity marked most TCR sequences, yet some public TCRs occurred in many donors. Cytomegalovirus-associated status was assigned to more than 150 TCR beta chains.

The study drew the donors from its approximately 110-subject validation cohort, separate from the roughly 710-subject first cohort. Remarks on this clone: Its target is unknown.

Germline V gene data show CDR1 as SGHRS and CDR2 as YFSETQ. The trim removed 4 bases at V and 2 bases at J, leaving 16 bases unmatched. The CDR3 totals 19 residues. The method was immunoSEQ multiplex PCR; TCRdb's version includes in-frame clones alone and lacks a portion of them. This table holds 100,000 to 150,000 clones, 95% to 97% found once. This TCR came from a man younger than 35 in good health and CMV-seronegative. The chain employs TRBV5-1 and TRBJ2-3; 10 bases align to TRBD2. The sample comprised PBMCs. The CDR3, as DNA: TGCGCCAGCAGCCTCCGGGGGTCTAGCGGGAGCTACCTCACAGATACGCAGTATTTT. It yields the protein CASSLRGSSGSYLTDTQYF.